Below are 16 T cell receptor beta chains sequenced from a single sample in a study of T cell responses to AZD1222 COVID-19 vaccine. Assay: immunoSEQ multiplex PCR; the TCRdb copy retains only in-frame clones and omits some. The sample carries 120,000 to 150,000 clones, approximately 88% recorded once. The material sequenced was peripheral blood, taken on day 0 of MenACWY control vaccination. The origin of the receptors is an adult in good health.

The chain carries TRBV19 and TRBJ1-5; 7 bases line up with TRBD1. The V segment lost 6 bases and the J segment 2 bases; nucleotides outside the gene matches: 7. CDR3 length: 15 amino acids. The germline CDR1 and CDR2 sequences are LNHDA and SQIVND (reference sequence). CDR3 residues: CASRDRAHGNQPQHF. CDR3 bases: TGTGCCAGTAGAGACAGGGCCCACGGCAATCAGCCCCAGCATTTT.

Concerning this clone itself: This same CDR3 is encoded by further DNA sequences in the sample. The rearrangement links TRBV11-3 to TRBJ2-2; a possible D gene is TRBD2 (6 bases). V lost 1 base to trimming and J lost 5 bases, with 11 bases between them. CDR1 is SGHNT, CDR2 YENEEA, per germline. The CDR3 runs 15 residues. In DNA form, the CDR3 reads TGTGCCAGCAGCTTAGTAGGAGGGGATACCGGGGAGCTGTTTTTT. Translated, it gives CASSLVGGDTGELFF.

CDR3 bases: TGTGCCAGCAGTTACTCGCGGCGGGATGCCAAAAACATTCAGTACTTC. As protein: CASSYSRRDAKNIQYF. The rearrangement links TRBV6-5 to TRBJ2-4; D might be TRBD2 (6 bases). This CDR3 has 16 amino acids. V was shortened by 0 bases and J by 1 base, with 10 bases between the two germline ends. Looked up from germline, CDR1 is MNHEY and CDR2 is SVGAGI.

This chain joins TRBV4-3 and TRBJ2-1; 7 bases are a match to TRBD1. Germline V lookup: CDR1 LGHNA, CDR2 YSLEER. V gave up 0 bases and J gave up 8 bases; unmatched junction bases: 13. This CDR3 comprises 17 residues. The CDR3 bases are TGCGCCAGCAGCCAAGAAACTCCGCAGGGGGTAAGGGATGAGCAGTTCTTC. Encoded protein: CASSQETPQGVRDEQFF.

The genes are TRBV28 and TRBJ1-1; weak D call: TRBD1 (6 bases). The V end lost 6 bases, the J end lost 4 bases, and 12 bases lay between the germline ends. The CDR3 extends over 13 amino acids. Germline-derived CDR1 and CDR2 are MDHEN and SYDVKM. CDR3 amino acids: CASSLTGITEAFF. In DNA form, the CDR3 reads TGTGCCAGCAGCCTAACAGGGATCACTGAAGCTTTCTTT.

V gene TRBV28 combines with J gene TRBJ2-5; no reliable D call. The CDR3 is 15 residues long. CDR1 is MDHEN and CDR2 is SYDVKM in the germline V gene. V lost 5 bases and J lost 2, with 15 bases in between. CDR3 region: CASSPFRSAQETQYF. The DNA for the CDR3 is TGTGCCAGCAGTCCCTTTAGGAGCGCTCAAGAGACCCAGTACTTC.

The genes are TRBV9 and TRBJ2-7; 10 bases line up with TRBD2. The germline CDR1 and CDR2 sequences are SGDLS and YYNGEE. V lost 0 bases to trimming and J lost 6 bases; unmatched junction nucleotides: 6. The CDR3 has 15 residues. CDR3 sequence reads: CASSVEASGSSEQYF. The CDR3 bases are TGTGCCAGCAGCGTAGAGGCTAGCGGGAGTTCCGAGCAGTACTTC.

This clone was detected a few times. The chain links TRBV4-3 to TRBJ1-2; D unclear. V lost 0 bases and J lost 5, with 13 bases in between. The CDR3 has 15 amino acids. The germline V gene has CDR1 LGHNA and CDR2 YSLEER. Here the CDR3 DNA reads TGCGCCAGCAGCCAAGACCCTTCCGGAACTTATGGCTACACCTTC. Protein sequence: CASSQDPSGTYGYTF.

This sequence joins TRBV9 and TRBJ2-7; D perhaps matches TRBD1 (5 bases). The CDR3 covers 16 residues. Germline loops: CDR1 SGDLS, CDR2 YYNGEE. Trimming removed 2 bases from V and 4 bases from J, with 19 bases in between. The CDR3 region is CASSVGRAAAVYEQYF. As DNA, the CDR3 is TGTGCCAGCAGCGTGGGCAGGGCCGCTGCCGTGTACGAGCAGTACTTC.

The chain employs TRBV11-1 and TRBJ2-1; D is unclear. Trimming took 5 bases from V and 7 from J, leaving 9 bases between them. CDR3 length: 12 amino acids. The germline V gene encodes CDR1 SGHAT and CDR2 FQDESV (reference sequence). CDR3 region: CASSANRNEQFF. The CDR3 nucleotides read TGTGCCAGCAGCGCCAACAGAAATGAGCAGTTCTTC.

This sequence joins TRBV18 and TRBJ2-2; D is unclear. Trimming cost V 4 bases and J 7 bases, with 7 bases left between them. The CDR3 totals 12 residues. Germline loops: CDR1 KGHSH, CDR2 LQKENI. DNA for the CDR3: TGTGCCAGCTCACTCCAGCGCGGGGAGCTGTTTTTT. It codes for CASSLQRGELFF.

J is TRBJ2-5 and V is TRBV5-4; TRBD1 agrees at 7 bases. V dropped 3 bases and J dropped 1; count of bases not matched to a gene: 6. Germline V gene lookup returns CDR1 SGHNT and CDR2 YYREEE (reference sequence). The CDR3 sequence is 15 residues long. The CDR3 loop is CASSWKGQFQETQYF. The DNA for the CDR3 is TGTGCCAGCAGCTGGAAGGGACAGTTCCAAGAGACCCAGTACTTC.

This chain links TRBV18 with TRBJ2-1; 10 nucleotides agree with TRBD2. Germline CDR1 is KGHSH and CDR2 is LQKENI. The CDR3 sequence is 15 residues long. With 3 bases clipped from V and 3 bases from J, the junction kept 2 bases outside the gene matches. The CDR3, as DNA: TGTGCCAGCTCACCCGCTAGCGGGAGCTACAATGAGCAGTTCTTC. Translation: CASSPASGSYNEQFF.

The chain recombines TRBV2 with TRBJ2-3; D perhaps matches TRBD2 (5 bases). Germline CDR1 reads SNHLY; CDR2 reads FYNNEI. V lost 8 bases, J lost 4 bases, and 16 bases lay in between. This CDR3 has 14 residues. The CDR3 sequence: CASGFLAPSDTQYF. CDR3 DNA: TGTGCCAGCGGGTTTTTAGCGCCATCAGATACGCAGTATTTT.

This chain uses TRBV7-2 with TRBJ2-5, with unresolved D. The CDR3 totals 11 residues. Trimming stripped 3 bases from V and 4 bases from J, with 3 bases between. Per the germline V gene, CDR1 is SGHTA and CDR2 is FQGNSA. The CDR3 loop is CASSFAETQYF. CDR3 coding DNA: TGTGCCAGCAGCTTTGCAGAGACCCAGTACTTC.

The chain is built from TRBV6-5 and TRBJ2-2, with 9 bases matching TRBD1. CDR1 MNHEY and CDR2 SVGAGI come from the germline V gene. Trimming took 6 bases from V and 5 from J; bases not matched to a gene: 7. This CDR3 is 15 amino acids long. CDR3 sequence (DNA): TGTGCCAGCAGCTTACAGGGGGCGCTAACCGGGGAGCTGTTTTTT. It translates to CASSLQGALTGELFF.